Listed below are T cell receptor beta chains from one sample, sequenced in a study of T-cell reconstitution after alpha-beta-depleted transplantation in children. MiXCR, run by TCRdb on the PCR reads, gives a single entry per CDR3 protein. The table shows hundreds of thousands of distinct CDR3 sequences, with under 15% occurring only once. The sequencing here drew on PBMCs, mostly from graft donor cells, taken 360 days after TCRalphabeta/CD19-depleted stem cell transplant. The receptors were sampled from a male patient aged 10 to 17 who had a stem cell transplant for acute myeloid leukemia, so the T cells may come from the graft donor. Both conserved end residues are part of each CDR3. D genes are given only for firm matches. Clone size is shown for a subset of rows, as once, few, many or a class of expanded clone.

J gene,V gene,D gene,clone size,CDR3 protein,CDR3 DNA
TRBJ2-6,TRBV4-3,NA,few,CASSQSGANVLTF,TGCGCCAGCAGCCAAAGTGGGGCCAACGTCCTGACTTTC
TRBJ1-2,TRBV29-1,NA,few,CSATGRYGYTF,TGCAGCGCCACGGGGAGGTATGGCTACACCTTC
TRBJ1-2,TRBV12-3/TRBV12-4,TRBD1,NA,CASSLASTGGNYGYTF,TGTGCCAGCAGTTTAGCCTCGACAGGGGGGAACTATGGCTACACCTTC
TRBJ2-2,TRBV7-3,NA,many,CASSSQQPIVGTGELFF,TGTGCCAGCAGCTCCCAGCAGCCCATAGTGGGCACCGGGGAGCTGTTTTTT
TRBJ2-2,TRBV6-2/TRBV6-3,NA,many,CASIKPTIPFTGELFF,TGTGCCAGCATCAAGCCGACCATACCGTTCACCGGGGAGCTGTTTTTT
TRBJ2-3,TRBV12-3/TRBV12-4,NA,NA,CASSIRTSFTQYF,TGTGCCAGCAGTATTAGGACGTCCTTCACGCAGTATTTT
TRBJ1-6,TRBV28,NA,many,CASSPSNRNSPLHF,TGTGCCAGCAGTCCTTCGAACCGGAATTCACCCCTCCACTTT
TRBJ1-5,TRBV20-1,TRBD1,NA,CSASRDRGPGNQPQHF,TGCAGTGCTAGCCGAGATAGGGGGCCTGGCAATCAGCCCCAGCATTTT
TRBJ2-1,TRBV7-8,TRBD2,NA,CASSLGISGRGPDEQFF,TGTGCCAGCAGCTTAGGTATAAGCGGGAGGGGGCCCGATGAGCAGTTCTTC
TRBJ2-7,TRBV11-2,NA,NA,CASSYRVRYEQYF,TGTGCCAGCAGCTACAGGGTACGGTACGAGCAGTACTTC
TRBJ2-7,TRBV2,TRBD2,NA,CASSASAGGFGYEQYF,TGTGCCAGCAGTGCGTCGGCGGGGGGGTTCGGCTACGAGCAGTACTTC
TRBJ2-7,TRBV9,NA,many,CASSVEGVPSYEQYF,TGTGCCAGCAGCGTAGAGGGAGTACCCTCCTACGAGCAGTACTTC
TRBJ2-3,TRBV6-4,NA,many,CASSRDLVDGTDTQYF,TGTGCCAGCAGCCGCGACTTGGTCGACGGCACAGATACGCAGTATTTT
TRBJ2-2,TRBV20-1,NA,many,CSARKTRAVSNTGELFF,TGCAGTGCTAGAAAGACTAGGGCCGTATCGAACACCGGGGAGCTGTTTTTT
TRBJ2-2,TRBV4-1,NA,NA,CASSWASRNTGELFF,TGCGCCAGCAGTTGGGCTAGCCGAAACACCGGGGAGCTGTTTTTT
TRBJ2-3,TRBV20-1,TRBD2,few,CSPTSGTDTQYF,TGCAGTCCCACTAGCGGCACAGATACGCAGTATTTT
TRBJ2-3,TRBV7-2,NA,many,CASKTGTWGTPTDTQYF,TGTGCCAGCAAAACTGGGACCTGGGGGACCCCCACAGATACGCAGTATTTT
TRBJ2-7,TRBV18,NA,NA,CASSPLINRVPYEQYF,TGTGCCAGCTCACCATTGATCAACAGGGTTCCCTACGAGCAGTACTTC
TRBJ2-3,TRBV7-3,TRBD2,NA,CASSLIAKSAGASTDTQYF,TGTGCCAGCAGCTTAATTGCGAAATCGGCGGGAGCGTCCACAGATACGCAGTATTTT
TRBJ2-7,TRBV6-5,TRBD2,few,CASSYSGLAREQYF,TGTGCCAGCAGTTACTCAGGACTAGCGAGGGAGCAGTACTTC
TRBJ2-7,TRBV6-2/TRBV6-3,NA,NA,CASSSLWGPPYEQYF,TGTGCCAGCAGTTCCCTGTGGGGGCCTCCCTACGAGCAGTACTTC
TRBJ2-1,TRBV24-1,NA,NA,CATLETEQFF,TGTGCCACCCTAGAGACGGAGCAGTTCTTC
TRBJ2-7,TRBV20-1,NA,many,CSARGMGEQYF,TGCAGCGCTCGAGGGATGGGCGAGCAGTACTTC
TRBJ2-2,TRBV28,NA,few,CATPLGRAGELFF,TGTGCCACCCCTCTAGGACGTGCCGGGGAGCTGTTTTTT
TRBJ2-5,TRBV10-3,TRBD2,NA,CASSMGGKTQYF,TGTGCCAGCAGCATGGGGGGGAAGACCCAGTACTTC
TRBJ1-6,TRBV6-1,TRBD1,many,CASTERQGLSPLHF,TGTGCCAGCACCGAACGACAGGGACTATCACCCCTCCACTTT
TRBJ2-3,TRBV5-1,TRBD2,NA,CASSLEVAGGIDTQYF,TGCGCCAGCAGCTTGGAGGTAGCGGGAGGGATAGATACGCAGTATTTT
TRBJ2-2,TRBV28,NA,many,CASSFNTGWLFTGELFF,TGTGCCAGCAGTTTCAATACAGGTTGGCTCTTCACCGGGGAGCTGTTTTTT
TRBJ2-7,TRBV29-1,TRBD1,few,CSVERRDRAPYEQYF,TGCAGCGTTGAAAGACGGGACAGGGCTCCCTACGAGCAGTACTTC
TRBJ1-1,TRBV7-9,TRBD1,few,CASSSTTGSNTEAFF,TGTGCCAGCAGCTCGACGACAGGGTCGAACACTGAAGCTTTCTTT
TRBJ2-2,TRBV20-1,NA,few,CCAREPGRLGANTGELFF,TGCTGTGCTAGAGAGCCTGGAAGATTGGGGGCGAACACCGGGGAGCTGTTTTTT
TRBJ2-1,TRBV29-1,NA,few,CSVEPVLEQFF,TGCAGCGTTGAACCCGTTCTTGAGCAGTTCTTC
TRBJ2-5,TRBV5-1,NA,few,CASSSSGPRETQYF,TGCGCCAGCAGCTCCTCCGGGCCCCGAGAGACCCAGTACTTC
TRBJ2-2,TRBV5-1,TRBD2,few,CASSSRTSGSMGTGELFF,TGCGCCAGCAGCTCACGGACTAGCGGGAGTATGGGTACCGGGGAGCTGTTTTTT
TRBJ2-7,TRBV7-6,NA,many,CASSETQVTYEQYF,TGTGCCAGCAGCGAGACGCAGGTAACCTACGAGCAGTACTTC
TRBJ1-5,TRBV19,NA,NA,CATQPFGVSGNQPQHF,TGTGCCACACAGCCCTTCGGGGTGTCTGGCAATCAGCCCCAGCATTTT
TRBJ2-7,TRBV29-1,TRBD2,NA,CSVGTSGRSYEQYF,TGCAGCGTAGGGACTAGCGGGAGAAGCTACGAGCAGTACTTC
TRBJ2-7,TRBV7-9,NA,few,CASSLVAGQSYEQYF,TGTGCCAGCAGCTTAGTGGCCGGACAGAGCTACGAGCAGTACTTC
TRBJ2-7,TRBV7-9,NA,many,CASSQRKGKFYEQYF,TGTGCCAGCAGCCAACGCAAGGGAAAGTTTTACGAGCAGTACTTC
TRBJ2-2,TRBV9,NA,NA,CASGVTSTNTGELFF,TGTGCCTCGGGGGTGACATCAACCAACACCGGGGAGCTGTTTTTT
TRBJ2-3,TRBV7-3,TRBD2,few,CASSLYPSGPSGVQYF,TGTGCCAGCAGCTTATATCCTAGCGGCCCGAGTGGTGTGCAGTATTTT
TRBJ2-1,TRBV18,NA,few,CASSPGQNPEQFF,TGTGCCAGCTCACCAGGACAGAACCCTGAGCAGTTCTTC
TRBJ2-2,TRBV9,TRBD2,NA,CASNQAGLHTGELFF,TGTGCCTCGAACCAAGCGGGACTCCACACCGGGGAGCTGTTTTTT
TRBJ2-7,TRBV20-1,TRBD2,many,CSARGASGSEQYF,TGCAGTGCTAGAGGGGCCAGCGGGAGCGAGCAGTACTTC
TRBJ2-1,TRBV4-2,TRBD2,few,CASSHGRKGLASNNEQFF,TGTGCCAGCAGCCACGGACGGAAAGGACTAGCCTCGAACAATGAGCAGTTCTTC
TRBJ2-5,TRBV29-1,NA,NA,CSVGGTLRPQETQYF,TGCAGCGTAGGCGGTACACTCAGACCCCAAGAGACCCAGTACTTC
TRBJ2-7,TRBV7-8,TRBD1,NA,CASSTRTGREQYF,TGTGCCAGCAGCACTCGGACAGGGCGCGAGCAGTACTTC